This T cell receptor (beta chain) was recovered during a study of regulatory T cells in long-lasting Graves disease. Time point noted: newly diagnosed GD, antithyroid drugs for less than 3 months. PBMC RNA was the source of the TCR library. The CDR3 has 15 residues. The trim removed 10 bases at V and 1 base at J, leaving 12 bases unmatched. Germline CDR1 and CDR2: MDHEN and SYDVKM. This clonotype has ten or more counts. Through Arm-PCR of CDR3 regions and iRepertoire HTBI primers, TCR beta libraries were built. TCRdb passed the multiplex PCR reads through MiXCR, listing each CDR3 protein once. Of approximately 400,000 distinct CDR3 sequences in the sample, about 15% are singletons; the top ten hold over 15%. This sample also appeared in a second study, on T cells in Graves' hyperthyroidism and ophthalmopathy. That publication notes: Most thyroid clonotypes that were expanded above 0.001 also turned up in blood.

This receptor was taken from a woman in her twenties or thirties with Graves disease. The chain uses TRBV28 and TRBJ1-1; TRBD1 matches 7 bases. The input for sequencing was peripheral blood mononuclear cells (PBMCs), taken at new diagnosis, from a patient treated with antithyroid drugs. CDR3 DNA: TGTGCCATCCTAGAGACAGGGTCTCCGAACACTGAAGCTTTCTTT. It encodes CAILETGSPNTEAFF. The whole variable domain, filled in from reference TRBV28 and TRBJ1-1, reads DVKVTQSSRYLVKRTGEKVFLECVQDMDHENMFWYRQDPGLGLRLIYFSYDVKMKEKGDIPEGYSVSREKKERFSLILESASTNQTSMYLCAILETGSPNTEAFFGQGTRLTVV.